Listed below are T cell receptor beta chains from one sample, sequenced in a study of T cells expressing NK-cell markers. One entry per CDR3 protein, without DNA, is what TCRdb gives after re-calling the 5' RACE reads. The sample shows some 150,000 distinct CDR3 sequences, and roughly 12% sits with its ten largest clones. The specimen was blood T cells: a sorted CD56 or NKG2C T cell subset, CD4+ or CD8+ T cells, or bulk PBMC T cells (not recorded which). These receptors originate from a young man in good health. Each CDR3 is given with its conserved first and last residue.

CDR3	V	J
CASSLENSGGPGSYEQYF	TRBV7-8	TRBJ2-7
CASSYPGTAYEQYF	TRBV6-2/TRBV6-3	TRBJ2-7
CSDLIPGGAGETQYF	TRBV29-1	TRBJ2-5
CASSLGTGTGGGEQYF	TRBV4-3	TRBJ2-7
CASSQLAGNTGELFF	TRBV4-2	TRBJ2-2
CSARRLVGSYEQYF	TRBV20-1	TRBJ2-7
CASSLNLAGRYEQYF	TRBV7-8	TRBJ2-7
CASRLRTSENEQFF	TRBV2	TRBJ2-1
CATTGTSDSKYQETQYF	TRBV15	TRBJ2-5
CASSYPRLDYESTDTQYF	TRBV6-5	TRBJ2-3
CASSSPTGILRGYTF	TRBV11-2	TRBJ1-2
CASSYTGGSEQFF	TRBV6-2/TRBV6-3	TRBJ2-1
CATSRDHGRSSYNEQFF	TRBV15	TRBJ2-1
CASSVGLAVYNEQFF	TRBV7-2	TRBJ2-1
CASSQDVVGVGTEAFF	TRBV4-2	TRBJ1-1
CASSQDSGYEQFF	TRBV3-1	TRBJ2-1
CATTLYLAPSDNEQFF	TRBV6-1	TRBJ2-1
CASSLLDRVHEQYF	TRBV27	TRBJ2-7
CASRWGRGESETQYF	TRBV4-1	TRBJ2-5
CASSLDQSWNYGYTF	TRBV11-2	TRBJ1-2
CASSSPRPTQYF	TRBV6-6	TRBJ2-3
CASRPGRRTDTQYF	TRBV12-3/TRBV12-4	TRBJ2-3
CASSSPGTSVNEQFF	TRBV7-9	TRBJ2-1
CASSPSQSSYNEQFF	TRBV19	TRBJ2-1
CASSSPGEGAQQETQYF	TRBV27	TRBJ2-5
CAIREGSDHSYNEQFF	TRBV10-3	TRBJ2-1
CASSRLAELDNEQFF	TRBV6-2/TRBV6-3	TRBJ2-1
CASSESPIAHGKRGNEQFF	TRBV2	TRBJ2-1
CASSLRDRAGREYEQYF	TRBV7-9	TRBJ2-7
CASSYRRPGETQYF	TRBV6-5	TRBJ2-5
CAWSVTWDGYTF	TRBV30	TRBJ1-2
CASSLGGGGTEAFF	TRBV27	TRBJ1-1
CASSFSSLQLAGVGNEQFF	TRBV7-2	TRBJ2-1
CASSPGQYSTDTQYF	TRBV5-1	TRBJ2-3
CASSVGAAGNQPQHF	TRBV6-1	TRBJ1-5
CASSITGPLSSNSYNEQFF	TRBV19	TRBJ2-1
CASSRPGLAGVEQFF	TRBV7-9	TRBJ2-1
CASRSTSGRAVAKNIQYF	TRBV12-3/TRBV12-4	TRBJ2-4
CASSSRLDTQYF	TRBV12-3/TRBV12-4	TRBJ2-3
CASRKQETQYF	TRBV7-9	TRBJ2-5
CASREVDTDTQYF	TRBV7-9	TRBJ2-3
CASSLTTGPMNTEAFF	TRBV7-6	TRBJ1-1
CSVRPSGANVLTF	TRBV29-1	TRBJ2-6
CASRREGTEAFF	TRBV6-5	TRBJ1-1
CASSSGLSGSYNEQFF	TRBV6-5	TRBJ2-1
CASSTSGYNEQFF	TRBV19	TRBJ2-1
CASSQVPLRGAARDEQFF	TRBV3-1	TRBJ2-1
CSVLYETDTQYF	TRBV29-1	TRBJ2-3
CASSPGLAGPTDTQYF	TRBV27	TRBJ2-3
CASSRPTGSMDNEQFF	TRBV16	TRBJ2-1
CASSDQGEPQHF	TRBV12-3/TRBV12-4	TRBJ1-5